Sequencing of this T cell receptor (beta chain) was carried out in a study of shared clonotypes between healthy human individuals. Study outcomes and limitations: Memory subsets had estimated richness that was generally smaller than that of naive subsets.

On this clone: The antigen is not known. The same CDR3 also results from other DNA sequences found in this sample.

Positively selected for CCR7, the CD45RO-negative cells used as naive CD8 cells excluded terminally differentiated effector memory CD45RA+ cells. CDR1 is MGHRA and CDR2 is YSYEKL in the germline V gene. With V trimmed by 3 bases and J by 3 bases, 6 bases remained unmatched. The CDR3 has 15 amino acids. Produced via immunoSEQ multiplex PCR; TCRdb's table is partial and in-frame only. This table has more than 2 million clones, about 95% appearing once. V usage is TRBV4-1 and J usage is TRBJ2-7; TRBD1 agrees at 9 bases. The TCR comes from a man aged 18 to 35 in good health. What was sequenced was naive CD8+ T cells sorted from blood. The CDR3 loop reads CASSQAGTGFYEQYF. Here the CDR3 DNA reads TGCGCCAGCAGCCAGGCCGGGACAGGGTTCTACGAGCAGTACTTC.